Below, 26 T cell receptor beta chains from the same sample are listed, as sequenced in a study of T-cell reconstitution after alpha-beta-depleted transplantation in children. For TCRbeta, the library was prepared with unique molecular identifiers. Each CDR3 protein gets one entry after TCRdb re-called the PCR reads with MiXCR. Among over 200,000 distinct CDR3 sequences listed, about a tenth were seen once. This material consisted of PBMCs from the stem cell graft donor, taken from the stem cell graft. These TCRs come from a human donor who donated a stem cell graft to a child with acute lymphoblastic leukemia.

This chain uses TRBV5-1 with TRBJ1-2; D may be TRBD1 (5 bases). The V and J ends lost 3 bases and 0 bases respectively, with 12 bases between them. This CDR3 is 15 amino acids long. Germline V gene lookup returns CDR1 SGHRS and CDR2 YFSETQ. CDR3 sequence (DNA): TGCGCCAGCAGCTACAGGACGATGGCTAACTATGGCTACACCTTC. This gives the protein CASSYRTMANYGYTF.

This clonotype occurred many times. The genes are TRBV5-1 and TRBJ2-1; 8 nucleotides align to TRBD2. This CDR3 comprises 14 residues. V lost 4 bases and J lost 5; bases outside the gene matches: 5. Germline assignment: CDR1 SGHRS and CDR2 YFSETQ. The CDR3 nucleotides are TGCGCCAGCAGCGTGACTAGCGTGAACAATGAGCAGTTCTTC. Its protein product is CASSVTSVNNEQFF.

Ten or more counts support this clonotype. The CDR3 protein is CASSSWPGGISDEQYF. CDR3 in DNA: TGCGCCAGCAGCTCATGGCCTGGAGGGATAAGCGACGAGCAGTACTTC. The chain employs TRBV5-1 and TRBJ2-7, with D tentatively TRBD2 (6 bases). Trimming pared 3 bases from V and 5 bases from J, leaving 21 bases between. Germline CDR1 SGHRS, CDR2 YFSETQ. The CDR3 contains 16 residues.

There are a few counts of this clonotype. J is TRBJ2-6 and V is TRBV19, with a possible D match to TRBD1 (6 bases). The CDR3 is 15 amino acids. Germline assignment: CDR1 LNHDA and CDR2 SQIVND (reference sequence). V was pared by 3 bases and J by 8 bases, with 14 bases between. The CDR3 DNA reads TGTGCCAGTAGTATCTCGACAGGAGAGACCAACGTCCTGACTTTC. It encodes CASSISTGETNVLTF.

This clonotype was recorded a few times. The rearrangement links TRBV11-2 to TRBJ2-6; 16 nucleotides line up with TRBD2. The V and J ends lost 6 bases and 2 bases, in that order; junction bases with no gene match: 7. Germline CDR1 reads SGHAT; CDR2 reads FQNNGV. CDR3 length: 19 amino acids. This chain's CDR3 is CASRPPGTSGGAGANVLTF. The CDR3 DNA reads as TGTGCCAGCAGACCCCCCGGGACTAGCGGGGGGGCTGGGGCCAACGTCCTGACTTTC.

This clonotype has ten or more counts. This chain connects TRBV29-1 to TRBJ1-2; weak D call: TRBD1 (6 bases). The germline V and J ends were trimmed by 5 bases and 0 bases, with 13 bases remaining between them. CDR3 length: 14 residues. Germline V gives CDR1 SQVTM, CDR2 ANQGSEA. The CDR3 sequence: CSVKGDLTNYGYTF. Written as DNA, the CDR3 is TGCAGCGTTAAGGGGGACCTAACTAACTATGGCTACACCTTC.

This clonotype was detected ten times or more. V is TRBV3-1 and J is TRBJ2-2; D perhaps matches TRBD1 (5 bases). There are 16 residues in the CDR3. In germline, CDR1 is LGHDT, CDR2 YNNKEL (reference sequence). The V end lost 6 bases, the J end lost 0 bases, and 14 bases lay between the germline ends. DNA of the CDR3: TGTGCCAGCAGTTCGACAGTGTTCGCGAACACCGGGGAGCTGTTTTTT. It is translated as CASSSTVFANTGELFF.

In its sample, this clonotype was seen many times. This rearrangement joins TRBV28 to TRBJ1-5; 9 bases line up with TRBD1. Germline loops: CDR1 MDHEN, CDR2 SYDVKM. The CDR3 sequence is 16 residues long. The V gene end was trimmed by 6 bases and the J gene end by 7 bases; junction bases not matched to a gene: 13. This CDR3 is CASSSPGQGPGQPQHF. The CDR3 DNA is TGTGCCAGCAGCTCTCCGGGACAGGGTCCTGGGCAGCCCCAGCATTTT.

This clonotype was found many times. The chain is built from TRBV18 and TRBJ2-1; 7 nucleotides agree with TRBD2. J was trimmed by 6 bases and V by 6 bases; bases with no gene match: 14. Germline CDR1 is KGHSH and CDR2 is LQKENI. This CDR3 has 16 residues. The CDR3 nucleotides read TGTGCCAGCTCCCCAAAACTAGCGATGGGTGGCAATGAGCAGTTCTTC. Its translation: CASSPKLAMGGNEQFF.

Note on this clonotype: This may arise from a read error, as a much more abundant clone is one base away. As the CDR3 is not closed by the conserved phenylalanine or tryptophan, this likely results from a read error. The chain recombines TRBV30 with TRBJ2-7; no firm D call. V lost 1 base to trimming and J lost 1 base, with 5 bases between them. In germline, CDR1 is GTSNPN, CDR2 SVGIG (reference sequence). This CDR3 comprises 12 residues. The CDR3 DNA follows: TGTGCCTGGAGTGGGGGATCCTACGAGCAGTACTAC. Translating gives CAWSGGSYEQYY.

This clonotype came up a few times. The chain joins TRBV10-3 to TRBJ1-2; D perhaps matches TRBD1 (5 bases). The CDR3 loop spans 12 amino acids. Trimming shortened V by 9 bases and J by 4 bases, and 12 bases separated the two germline ends. Germline V gene lookup returns CDR1 ENHRY and CDR2 SYGVKD. CDR3 loop: CAIPGVGYGYTF. DNA of the CDR3: TGTGCCATTCCGGGGGTTGGCTATGGCTACACCTTC.

J is TRBJ2-4 and V is TRBV7-9; 8 nucleotides line up with TRBD1. Germline V gives CDR1 SEHNR, CDR2 FQNEAQ (reference sequence). CDR3 length equals 16 residues. V dropped 3 bases and J dropped 2; count of bases not matched to a gene: 6. This CDR3 reads CASSFVQGVTKNIQYF. In DNA form, the CDR3 reads TGTGCCAGCAGCTTTGTACAGGGGGTAACCAAAAACATTCAGTACTTC.

This clonotype was counted between two and nine times. The chain carries TRBV20-1 and TRBJ1-4; 7 nucleotides line up with TRBD1. From germline, CDR1 is DFQATT and CDR2 SNEGSKA (reference sequence). V gave up 3 bases and J gave up 4 bases; unmatched junction bases: 8. The CDR3 is 15 residues long. The CDR3 coding sequence is TGCAGTGCTAGGGAGACAGGGAGCCATAATGAAAAACTGTTTTTT. Protein: CSARETGSHNEKLFF.

J is TRBJ2-5 and V is TRBV7-2, with unresolved D. CDR1 SGHTA and CDR2 FQGNSA come from the germline V gene. V was shortened by 5 bases and J by 2 bases, with 12 bases between the two germline ends. This CDR3 region has 14 residues. CDR3 region: CASSGRVGQETQYF. CDR3 DNA sequence: TGTGCCAGCAGCGGTAGGGTGGGACAAGAGACCCAGTACTTC.

At least ten counts were recorded for this clonotype. The rearrangement joins TRBV6-6 to TRBJ2-3; D not resolved. The CDR3 is 12 residues long. The germline V gene has CDR1 MNHNY and CDR2 SVGAGI (reference sequence). The CDR3 nucleotides read TGTGCGGGTTCTGTAGGCACAGATACGCAGTATTTT. Its translation: CAGSVGTDTQYF.

The V and J genes are TRBV7-9 and TRBJ1-1; D gene uncertain. Trimming removed 0 bases from V and 6 bases from J, with 20 bases in between. From germline, CDR1 is SEHNR and CDR2 FQNEAQ (reference sequence). CDR3 length equals 17 residues. The CDR3 DNA follows: TGTGCCAGCAGCTTAGCGTTGTCACGTCTAATTCTCGCTGAAGCTTTCTTT. Translation gives CASSLALSRLILAEAFF.

This clonotype appeared a single time. The J gene is TRBJ1-4, the V gene TRBV6-5; D gene uncertain. V was cut by 4 bases and J by 7 bases, with 10 bases left in between. The length of the CDR3 is 13 residues. Looked up from germline, CDR1 is MNHEY and CDR2 is SVGAGI. The chain's CDR3 is CASSFFKSEKLFF. The CDR3 DNA sequence: TGTGCCAGCAGTTTTTTTAAGAGTGAAAAACTGTTTTTT.

This clonotype came up a few times. The rearrangement uses TRBV5-4 and TRBJ2-1; TRBD2 agrees at 10 bases. From germline, CDR1 is SGHNT and CDR2 YYREEE (reference sequence). This CDR3 spans 16 amino acids. Trimming cost V 3 bases and J 5 bases; bases outside gene matches: 8. CDR3 protein: CASSSLAGAENNEQFF. The CDR3 nucleotides are TGTGCCAGCAGCTCCCTAGCGGGGGCCGAGAACAATGAGCAGTTCTTC.

This chain joins TRBV30 and TRBJ1-2; no definite D call. This CDR3 region has 16 residues. Germline values: CDR1 GTSNPN, CDR2 SVGIG (reference sequence). V lost 4 bases and J 7 bases, leaving 25 bases between the germline ends. CDR3 coding DNA: TGTGCCTGGACCAGCACCCCCGATGGGTTTAGCGGTGGCTACACCTTC. Encoded protein: CAWTSTPDGFSGGYTF.

This clonotype was detected many times. The chain couples TRBV6-5 to TRBJ1-6; 11 bases align to TRBD1. CDR1 MNHEY and CDR2 SVGAGI come from the germline V gene. The CDR3 length is 15 residues. The V gene end was trimmed by 6 bases and the J gene end by 6 bases; junction bases not matched to a gene: 4. CDR3 nucleotide sequence: TGTGCCAGCAGCACAGGACAGGGGGCTAATTCACCCCTCCACTTT. Protein sequence: CASSTGQGANSPLHF.

This rearrangement joins TRBV6-5 to TRBJ2-5; 8 bases align to TRBD1. This CDR3 has 17 amino acids. CDR1 MNHEY and CDR2 SVGAGI come from the germline V gene. V was pared by 4 bases and J by 5 bases, with 15 bases of the junction left unmatched. CDR3 residues: CASSSSNRGTGRETQYF. The CDR3 DNA reads TGTGCCAGCAGTTCATCAAACAGGGGGACGGGGAGGGAGACCCAGTACTTC.

This clonotype came up a few times. The rearrangement links TRBV20-1 to TRBJ2-7, with no clear D. CDR3 length: 12 amino acids. Germline V lookup: CDR1 DFQATT, CDR2 SNEGSKA (reference sequence). V was pared by 5 bases and J by 2 bases, with 10 bases between. CDR3 nucleotides: TGCAGTGCTCCGGACGGAACCTACGAGCAGTACTTC. It specifies CSAPDGTYEQYF.

The V and J genes are TRBV7-2 and TRBJ2-7, with a tentative D call TRBD2 (6 bases). The germline gives CDR1 SGHTA, CDR2 FQGNSA. The CDR3 is 14 residues long. Trimming left V 3 bases short and J 5 bases short, with 14 bases between. In DNA, the CDR3 is TGTGCCAGCAGCTTCGGCGGGATGGGCGACGAGCAGTACTTC. Residues: CASSFGGMGDEQYF.

CDR3 DNA sequence: TGTGCCACCAGCCCCAGGCCCACTGAAGCTTTCTTT. It yields the protein CATSPRPTEAFF. The chain couples TRBV15 to TRBJ1-1; D is ambiguous. The CDR3 length is 12 residues. CDR1 LNHNV and CDR2 YYDKDF come from the germline V gene (reference sequence). The ends were cut back, 5 bases at V and 4 bases at J, with 8 bases in the middle.

Ten or more counts support this clonotype. The chain combines TRBV6-1 with TRBJ2-3; 7 positions match TRBD1. V lost 4 bases and J lost 2; bases outside the gene matches: 3. There are 14 residues in the CDR3. Germline V CDR1 and CDR2: MNHNS, SASEGT. The CDR3: CASSVGQVTDTQYF. The CDR3 DNA reads as TGTGCCAGCAGTGTCGGACAGGTCACAGATACGCAGTATTTT.

This clonotype was recorded many times. V usage is TRBV4-2 and J usage is TRBJ1-5; TRBD1 agrees at 9 bases. The length of the CDR3 is 18 residues. With 5 bases clipped from V and 6 bases from J, the junction kept 17 bases outside the gene matches. The germline CDR1 and CDR2 sequences are LGHNA and YNFKEQ. The CDR3 region has the DNA TGTGCCAGCAGCGCAACGTTCCGGGACAGGGTCCAAGGTCAGCCCCAGCATTTT. As protein: CASSATFRDRVQGQPQHF.